These 4 T cell receptor beta chains came from one sample sequenced in a study of T-cell memory formation after mild COVID-19. TCRdb analysed the 5' RACE reads with MiXCR anew, one entry per CDR3 protein. The sample shows about 340,000 distinct CDR3 sequences, around an eighth of them seen only once. Sample: PBMCs or a T cell subset sorted from them (not recorded which). All receptors derive from a man between 18 and 29 years old who had mild COVID-19 (a few samples of this study predate the infection). Cell type and time point are not known.

The chain couples TRBV12-3 or TRBV12-4 to TRBJ2-2, with 13 bases fitting TRBD2. The CDR3 is made up of 15 amino acids. V trimming: 4 bases; J trimming: 5 bases; junction bases outside the gene matches: 1. Here the CDR3 DNA reads TGTGCCAGCAGTTGGACTAGCGGGGGAACCGGGGAGCTGTTTTTT. This encodes CASSWTSGGTGELFF.

There are many counts of this clonotype. The chain carries TRBV4-3 and TRBJ2-5; D not certain. The CDR3 contains 15 residues. The V end lost 1 base, the J end lost 1 base, and 10 bases lay between the germline ends. Germline V gives CDR1 LGHNA, CDR2 YSLEER. The CDR3 region is CASSQGAALQETQYF. The CDR3 region has the DNA TGCGCCAGCAGCCAAGGGGCTGCCCTCCAAGAGACCCAGTACTTC.

The rearrangement joins TRBV9 to TRBJ2-3, with TRBD2 identical over 9 bases. The V gene's germline CDR1 is SGDLS and CDR2 YYNGEE. The ends lost 0 bases at V and 2 bases at J; junction bases unmatched: 1. CDR3 length: 15 amino acids. This CDR3 is CASSVASGATDTQYF. DNA for the CDR3: TGTGCCAGCAGCGTAGCTAGCGGGGCCACAGATACGCAGTATTTT.

This clonotype was counted a few times. The rearrangement joins TRBV4-3 to TRBJ2-1; 7 bases are a match to TRBD1. V gave up 0 bases and J gave up 4 bases; unmatched junction bases: 3. CDR1 and CDR2 (germline): LGHNA, YSLEER. This CDR3 region has 15 residues. The CDR3 DNA reads TGCGCCAGCAGCCAAGATGGGGACAGTTACAATGAGCAGTTCTTC. Residues: CASSQDGDSYNEQFF.